The clone carrying this T cell receptor beta chain was recorded once. The data belong to a study of Ad26.COV2.S vaccination and SARS-CoV-2 variants. Overall study context: The Ad26.COV2.S arm of the COV1001 trial was where the donor was placed.

Treatment here: around 19 received Ad26.COV2.S at low or high dose, single or two shots; 5 received placebo; per-sample allocation not given. It was on day 63 after the first vaccine or placebo injection that samples were taken. It was an adult aged 18-55 years in Boston who was the donor. This table comes from immunoSEQ multiplex PCR, and its TCRdb copy is limited to in-frame clones, with some not included. Seen here are a few hundred thousand clones, around 87% observed once, and the top ten hold more than 3%. The V gene's germline CDR1 is SGHRS and CDR2 YFSETQ. V was cut by 0 bases and J by 7 bases, with 14 bases left in between. The CDR3 has 16 amino acids.

Sequenced material: peripheral blood, taken in a trial of Ad26.COV2.S vaccine versus placebo. The TCR was taken from a person between 18 and 65 years old who received the Ad26.COV2.S COVID-19 vaccine or a placebo. The V and J genes are TRBV5-1 and TRBJ1-6; a possible D gene is TRBD1 (6 bases). This chain's CDR3 is CASSLEARGMNSPLHF. DNA for the CDR3: TGCGCCAGCAGCTTGGAGGCCAGGGGAATGAATTCACCCCTCCACTTT.